A selection of T cell receptor beta chains follows, all from one sample in a study of blood T cells in healthy people across ages. TCRdb redid the calling of the 5' RACE reads with MiXCR, one entry per CDR3 protein. The sample shows 500,000 to 700,000 distinct CDR3 sequences, about 30% of them seen only once. Source material: blood. Receptors originate from a woman older than 75 in good health. CDR3s include the opening cysteine and the closing phenylalanine or tryptophan. A clone size is listed for some rows: how often the clone was seen (once, few, many), or a class if it is expanded.

CDR3aa,j_gene,v_gene,abundance
CASSREGGSPGDEQFF,TRBJ2-1,TRBV11-1,few
CASSEGQGSPGYTF,TRBJ1-2,TRBV10-2,NA
CASRTGTTNEKLFF,TRBJ1-4,TRBV2,NA
CSATTGPWEQYF,TRBJ2-7,TRBV20-1,many
CASSQVDYEQYF,TRBJ2-7,TRBV3-1,NA
CASSDQGLLSHGYTF,TRBJ1-2,TRBV6-5,many
CASSLFSPGEHEQYF,TRBJ2-7,TRBV7-9,many
CASSLMRGQGSGKLFF,TRBJ1-4,TRBV11-2,many
CAASRGDYEQYF,TRBJ2-7,TRBV7-9,NA
CASSHSSGGGLSEQFF,TRBJ2-1,TRBV3-1,many
CASSGGQHTDTQYF,TRBJ2-3,TRBV5-1,many
CSASGGAKNIQYF,TRBJ2-4,TRBV20-1,many
CAWSFPPPRTSVGYEQYF,TRBJ2-7,TRBV30,NA
CASSWPPSGGFQETQYF,TRBJ2-5,TRBV5-1,many
CASSPSSGNQPQHF,TRBJ1-5,TRBV14,NA
CASSPHLSGNEAFF,TRBJ1-1,TRBV6-6,few
CASSFGLEAFF,TRBJ1-1,TRBV12-3/TRBV12-4,NA
CASSPSENTEAFF,TRBJ1-1,TRBV18,many
CSARVPSGGDSTQYF,TRBJ2-3,TRBV20-1,few
CASSSAGTSGRLGETQYF,NA,TRBV5-4,NA
CAIRLGQGIGELFF,TRBJ2-2,TRBV10-3,NA
CASSMAPVHEQFF,TRBJ2-1,TRBV19,many
CASSALPTGETQYF,TRBJ2-5,TRBV7-2,NA
CAWSTSYRGGYTF,TRBJ1-2,TRBV30,NA
CSASGQGPKPQHF,TRBJ1-5,TRBV20-1,many
CASGPGQGAPDTQYF,TRBJ2-3,TRBV12-5,many
CASTTGTGAYGYTF,TRBJ1-2,TRBV5-1,NA
CASSSPGGSYEQYF,TRBJ2-7,TRBV7-2,many